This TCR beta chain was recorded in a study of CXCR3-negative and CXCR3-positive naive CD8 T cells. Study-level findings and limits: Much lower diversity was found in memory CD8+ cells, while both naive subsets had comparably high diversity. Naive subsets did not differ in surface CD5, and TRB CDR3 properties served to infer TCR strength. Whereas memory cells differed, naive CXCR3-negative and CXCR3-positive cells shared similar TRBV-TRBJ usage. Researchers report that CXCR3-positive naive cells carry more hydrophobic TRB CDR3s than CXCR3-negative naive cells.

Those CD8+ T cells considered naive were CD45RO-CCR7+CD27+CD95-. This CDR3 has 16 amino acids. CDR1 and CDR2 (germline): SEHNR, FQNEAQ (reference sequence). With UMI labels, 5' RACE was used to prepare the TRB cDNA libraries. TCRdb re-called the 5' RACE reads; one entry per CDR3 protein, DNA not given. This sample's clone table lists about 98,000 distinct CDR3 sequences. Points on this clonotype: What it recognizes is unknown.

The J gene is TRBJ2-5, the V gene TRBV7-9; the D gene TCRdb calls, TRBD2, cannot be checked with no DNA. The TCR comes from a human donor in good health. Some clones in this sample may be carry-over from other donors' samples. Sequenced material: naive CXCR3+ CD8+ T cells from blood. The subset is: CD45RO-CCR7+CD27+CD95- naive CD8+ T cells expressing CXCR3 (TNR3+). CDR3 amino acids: CASSSIIAGNQETQYF.